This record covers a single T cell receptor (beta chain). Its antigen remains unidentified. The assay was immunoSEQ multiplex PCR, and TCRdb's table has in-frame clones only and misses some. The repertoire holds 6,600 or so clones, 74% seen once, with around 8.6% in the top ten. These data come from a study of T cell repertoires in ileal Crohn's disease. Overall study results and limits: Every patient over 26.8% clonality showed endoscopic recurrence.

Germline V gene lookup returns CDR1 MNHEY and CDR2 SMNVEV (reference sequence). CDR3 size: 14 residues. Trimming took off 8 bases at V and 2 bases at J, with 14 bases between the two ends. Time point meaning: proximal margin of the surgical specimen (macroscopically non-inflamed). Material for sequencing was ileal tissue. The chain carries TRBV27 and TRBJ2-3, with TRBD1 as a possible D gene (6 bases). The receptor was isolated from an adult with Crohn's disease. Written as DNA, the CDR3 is TGTGCCAGCTCCAGACAGGTGGCCACAGATACGCAGTATTTT. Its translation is CASSRQVATDTQYF.